These 19 T cell receptor beta chains originate from one sample sequenced in a study of blood T cell repertoires in COVID-19. Here immunoSEQ multiplex PCR was the method, and the copy in TCRdb shows in-frame clones only, minus some. Counted here are hundreds of thousands of clones, around 81% occurring once; the ten biggest clones make up about 4%. Sequences were obtained from PBMCs or T cells enriched from blood (not recorded which). Receptor source: a man aged 30-40 years with acute COVID-19.

V and J are TRBV21-1 and TRBJ2-7; TRBD2, as called in the table, went unchecked against the DNA. TRBV21-1 represents a pseudogene. The CDR3 has 12 residues. CDR3 nucleotide sequence: TGTGCCAGCAGCCGAGGGCCCGGCGAGCAGTACTTC. It yields the protein CASSRGPGEQYF.

In its sample, this clone was seen once. This rearrangement joins TRBV4-2 to TRBJ1-4, with a tentative D call TRBD1 (6 bases). V shed 4 bases and J shed 6 bases, with 18 bases lying between them. Germline V gene sequence: CDR1 LGHNA, CDR2 YNFKEQ. The CDR3 loop spans 16 amino acids. For the CDR3, the DNA is TGTGCCAGCAGCCCCGAACAGGGTGAAGGGGATGAAAAACTGTTTTTT. Translating gives CASSPEQGEGDEKLFF.

The genes are TRBV19 and TRBJ1-2; 10 bases fit TRBD1. V lost 5 bases and J lost 1; bases outside the gene matches: 10. Germline assignment: CDR1 LNHDA and CDR2 SQIVND (reference sequence). This CDR3 is built from 17 residues. The chain's CDR3 is CASSHRDRGPINYGYTF. The CDR3 nucleotides read TGTGCCAGTAGTCACCGGGACAGGGGCCCCATTAACTATGGCTACACCTTC.

The gene calls are TRBV29-1 and TRBJ1-2; 7 bases match TRBD1. CDR1 and CDR2 (germline): SQVTM, ANQGSEA. V lost 8 bases and J lost 4; bases outside the gene matches: 10. The CDR3 runs to 13 residues. In DNA, the CDR3 is TGCAGCAGTACGACAGGGCAAGCCTATGGCTACACCTTC. This codes for CSSTTGQAYGYTF.

This clone was counted a few times. The chain links TRBV5-4 to TRBJ2-2, with 9 bases that match TRBD1. Germline lookup yields CDR1 SGHNT and CDR2 YYREEE (reference sequence). V lost 1 base, J lost 7 bases, and 2 bases stayed unmatched. The CDR3 sequence is 14 residues long. CDR3 DNA: TGTGCCAGCAGCTTGACAGGGGGCATCGGGGAGCTGTTTTTT. This codes for CASSLTGGIGELFF.

The J gene is TRBJ1-3, the V gene TRBV19, with 9 nucleotides matching TRBD1. The junction had 3 bases not matched to a gene; V was cut back by 4 bases and J by 2 bases. CDR3 length: 15 amino acids. Germline-derived CDR1 and CDR2 are LNHDA and SQIVND (reference sequence). Written as DNA, the CDR3 is TGTGCCAGTAGTAAAGGACAGGGGACTGGAAACACCATATATTTT. This translates into CASSKGQGTGNTIYF.

The chain recombines TRBV5-5 with TRBJ2-1; 9 nucleotides match TRBD1. CDR1 is SGHKS, CDR2 YYEKEE, per germline (reference sequence). The CDR3 covers 15 residues. The V and J ends lost 0 bases and 7 bases, in that order; junction bases with no gene match: 5. The CDR3 here is CASSLVGQGRNEQFF. The CDR3 region has the DNA TGTGCCAGCAGCTTGGTGGGACAGGGTAGGAATGAGCAGTTCTTC.

This chain uses TRBV20-1 with TRBJ1-5; no firm D call. Germline loops: CDR1 DFQATT, CDR2 SNEGSKA (reference sequence). The CDR3 runs to 9 residues. The V end lost 6 bases, the J end lost 12 bases, and 9 bases lay between the germline ends. The CDR3 region is CSARWLQHF. The CDR3, as DNA: TGCAGTGCCCGATGGCTCCAGCATTTT.

This chain joins TRBV12-3 or TRBV12-4 and TRBJ1-2; 7 bases line up with TRBD1. This CDR3 spans 13 amino acids. The V gene end was trimmed by 1 base and the J gene end by 5 bases; junction bases not matched to a gene: 1. CDR3: CASSLGGQYGYTF. Written as DNA, the CDR3 is TGTGCCAGCAGTTTAGGGGGACAGTATGGCTACACCTTC.

This chain connects TRBV9 to TRBJ1-2; tentative D call: TRBD1 (5 bases). V was trimmed by 0 bases and J by 4 bases, leaving 19 bases between them. CDR1 SGDLS and CDR2 YYNGEE come from the germline V gene. The CDR3 totals 17 residues. The CDR3 bases are TGTGCCAGCAGCGTAGCGGATGGGGCAGGGACTTCCTATGGCTACACCTTC. This gives the protein CASSVADGAGTSYGYTF.

This chain connects TRBV7-9 to TRBJ2-5; the D gene is possibly TRBD2 (6 bases). Trimming took off 5 bases at V and 5 bases at J, with 21 bases between the two ends. This CDR3 contains 16 residues. CDR1 and CDR2 (germline): SEHNR, FQNEAQ (reference sequence). The CDR3 DNA follows: TGTGCCAGCAGCCTTATTCTAGCGAATGGCAGGGAGACCCAGTACTTC. Translated, it gives CASSLILANGRETQYF.

This clone was counted between two and nine times. The J gene is TRBJ1-1, the V gene TRBV3-1 (or the pseudogene TRBV3-2), with D unresolved. CDR3 size: 14 residues. Trimming removed 4 bases at V and 10 bases at J, with 19 bases between. In germline, CDR1 is LGHDT, CDR2 YNNKEL (reference sequence). CDR3 in amino acids: CASSPILGFSGAFF. The CDR3 DNA reads as TGTGCCAGCAGCCCCATTCTTGGCTTCTCTGGAGCTTTCTTT.

The chain links TRBV6-2 or TRBV6-3 to TRBJ2-7; D may be TRBD2 (6 bases). This CDR3 is 12 amino acids long. Germline CDR1 is MNHEY and CDR2 is SVGEGT. Trimming took off 2 bases at V and 9 bases at J, with 11 bases between the two ends. The CDR3 region has the DNA TGTGCCAGCAGTTACGTGGGGCGGGGGCAGTACTTC. Translation gives CASSYVGRGQYF.

The CDR3 nucleotides read TGTGCCAGCAATCCAGGACAGGGATATGGCTACACCTTC. Protein product: CASNPGQGYGYTF. The V and J genes are TRBV6-5 and TRBJ1-2; 8 nucleotides line up with TRBD1. This CDR3 spans 13 amino acids. Losses at the gene ends were 7 bases for V and 5 bases for J; bases not matched to a gene: 6. Germline CDR1 is MNHEY and CDR2 is SVGAGI.

CDR3 sequence reads: CASSSRQGQGTGELFF. Written as DNA, the CDR3 is TGTGCCAGCAGCTCCCGACAGGGGCAGGGCACCGGGGAGCTGTTTTTT. V gene TRBV13 combines with J gene TRBJ2-2; 8 bases are shared with TRBD1. The CDR3 loop spans 16 amino acids. The V and J ends lost 4 bases and 4 bases, in that order; junction bases with no gene match: 8. Germline assignment: CDR1 PRHDT and CDR2 FYEKMQ (reference sequence). Using reference TRBV13 and TRBJ2-2 for the parts outside the CDR3, the full variable domain is AAGVIQSPRHLIKEKRETATLKCYPIPRHDTVYWYQQGPGQDPQFLISFYEKMQSDKGSIPDRFSAQQFSDYHSELNMSSLELGDSALYFCASSSRQGQGTGELFFGEGSRLTVL.

The CDR3 region is CASSPQEDGDTEAFF. The CDR3 nucleotides read TGTGCCAGCAGCCCGCAAGAGGATGGTGACACTGAAGCTTTCTTT. V usage is TRBV4-2 and J usage is TRBJ1-1; D gene unclear. CDR1 and CDR2 (germline): LGHNA, YNFKEQ. This CDR3 is built from 15 residues. The V gene lost 4 bases and the J gene lost 3 bases, with 15 bases spanning the gap.

This rearrangement joins TRBV19 to TRBJ1-6, with TRBD1 as a possible D gene (6 bases). This CDR3 region has 14 residues. The germline gives CDR1 LNHDA, CDR2 SQIVND (reference sequence). Trimming left V 5 bases short and J 10 bases short, with 15 bases between. CDR3 nucleotide sequence: TGTGCCAGTAGTGCCCAGGGGAAGGGATCACCCCTCCACTTT. The encoded protein is CASSAQGKGSPLHF. Full variable domain (outside the CDR3, taken from reference TRBV19 and TRBJ1-6): DGGITQSPKYLFRKEGQNVTLSCEQNLNHDAMYWYRQDPGQGLRLIYYSQIVNDFQKGDIAEGYSVSREKKESFPLTVTSAQKNPTAFYLCASSAQGKGSPLHFGNGTRLTVT.

V is TRBV27 and J is TRBJ2-1; D is possibly TRBD1 (5 bases). Germline CDR1 is MNHEY and CDR2 is SMNVEV (reference sequence). The CDR3 spans 13 residues. With 3 bases removed from V and 4 bases from J, the gap between germline ends came to 7 bases. The CDR3 DNA is TGTGCCAGCAGTTTGGCAGGGTACAATGAGCAGTTCTTC. It yields the protein CASSLAGYNEQFF.

This sequence joins TRBV4-1 and TRBJ1-1; D gene ambiguous. V was shortened by 5 bases and J by 4 bases, with 17 bases between the two germline ends. The CDR3 totals 15 residues. Per the germline V gene, CDR1 is MGHRA and CDR2 is YSYEKL. The CDR3 DNA reads as TGCGCCAGCAGCTTTCAATCCTTATCCGGCACTGAAGCTTTCTTT. It yields the protein CASSFQSLSGTEAFF.